The rows below give T cell receptor beta chains drawn from one sample of a study of blood T cell repertoires in COVID-19. Method: immunoSEQ multiplex PCR; TCRdb's copy keeps in-frame clones and lacks some. The data contain about 190,000 clones, approximately 84% of them seen just once; the ten biggest clones take up roughly 3.2%. Sample: PBMCs or T cells enriched from blood (not recorded which). These receptors originate from a woman in her twenties or thirties who had recovered from COVID-19. Each CDR3 is given with its conserved first and last residue. D genes are given only for firm matches. Only some rows state a clone size, as once, few, many or a class for expanded clones.

CDR3 protein: CASSWARQGTYNEQFF
CDR3 DNA: TGTGCCAGCAGCTGGGCCCGACAGGGAACCTACAATGAGCAGTTCTTC
clone size: -
V gene: TRBV5-5
D gene: TRBD1
J gene: TRBJ2-1

CDR3 protein: CASRREGGYTF
CDR3 DNA: TGTGCCAGCAGGAGGGAGGGCGGCTACACCTTC
clone size: many
V gene: TRBV2
D gene: -
J gene: TRBJ1-2

CDR3 protein: CASSPKGLAGYNEQFF
CDR3 DNA: TGTGCCAGCAGCCCCAAGGGACTAGCGGGGTACAATGAGCAGTTCTTC
clone size: few
V gene: TRBV9
D gene: TRBD2
J gene: TRBJ2-1

CDR3 protein: CASSITGQANQPQHF
CDR3 DNA: TGTGCCAGCAGTATCACCGGACAGGCAAATCAGCCCCAGCATTTT
clone size: -
V gene: TRBV28
D gene: TRBD1
J gene: TRBJ1-5

CDR3 protein: CATSRYSGGVYNEQFF
CDR3 DNA: TGTGCCACCAGCAGGTATAGCGGGGGGGTTTACAATGAGCAGTTCTTC
clone size: -
V gene: TRBV15
D gene: TRBD2
J gene: TRBJ2-1

CDR3 protein: CASSPLMRNYEQYF
CDR3 DNA: TGCGCCAGCAGCCCTCTCATGCGGAACTACGAGCAGTACTTC
clone size: few
V gene: TRBV5-1
D gene: -
J gene: TRBJ2-7

CDR3 protein: CASSVAQRPTGTNTGELFF
CDR3 DNA: TGTGCCAGCAGCGTAGCCCAGAGACCGACAGGGACGAACACCGGGGAGCTGTTTTTT
clone size: -
V gene: TRBV9
D gene: TRBD1
J gene: TRBJ2-2

CDR3 protein: CASSQDSKTQYF
CDR3 DNA: TGTGCCAGCAGCCAAGATAGTAAGACCCAGTACTTC
clone size: -
V gene: TRBV3-1/TRBV3-2
D gene: -
J gene: TRBJ2-5

CDR3 protein: CASSQAPPGTEAFF
CDR3 DNA: TGTGCCAGCAGCCAAGCCCCTCCGGGCACTGAAGCTTTCTTT
clone size: -
V gene: TRBV3-1/TRBV3-2
D gene: -
J gene: TRBJ1-1

CDR3 protein: CASSPRGQDGYTF
CDR3 DNA: TGTGCCAGCAGTCCCCGTGGGCAGGATGGCTACACCTTC
clone size: -
V gene: TRBV28
D gene: -
J gene: TRBJ1-2

CDR3 protein: CASSTPGSRGYTF
CDR3 DNA: TGTGCCAGCAGTACACCCGGGAGTCGTGGCTACACCTTC
clone size: few
V gene: TRBV28
D gene: -
J gene: TRBJ1-2

CDR3 protein: CASSSSGGTEAFF
CDR3 DNA: TGTGCCAGCAGCTCCTCAGGGGGCACTGAAGCTTTCTTT
clone size: -
V gene: TRBV6-5
D gene: TRBD1
J gene: TRBJ1-1

CDR3 protein: CASSVSGGKNIQYF
CDR3 DNA: TGTGCCAGCTCAGTTAGCGGGGGAAAAAACATTCAGTACTTC
clone size: -
V gene: TRBV7-3
D gene: TRBD2
J gene: TRBJ2-4

CDR3 protein: CASSPRTGVREKLFF
CDR3 DNA: TGTGCCAGTAGTCCCCGGACAGGGGTGCGCGAAAAACTGTTTTTT
clone size: -
V gene: TRBV19
D gene: TRBD1
J gene: TRBJ1-4

CDR3 protein: CASSLGARPGTDTQYF
CDR3 DNA: TGTGCCAGCAGCTTAGGGGCCAGACCCGGCACAGATACGCAGTATTTT
clone size: -
V gene: TRBV11-2
D gene: -
J gene: TRBJ2-3

CDR3 protein: CASSKGDRDTGELFF
CDR3 DNA: TGTGCCAGCAGCAAAGGGGACAGGGACACCGGGGAGCTGTTTTTT
clone size: -
V gene: TRBV21-1
D gene: -
J gene: TRBJ2-2

CDR3 protein: CASSSPGADTEAFF
CDR3 DNA: TGTGCCAGCAGTTCCCCAGGTGCTGACACTGAAGCTTTCTTT
clone size: -
V gene: TRBV28
D gene: -
J gene: TRBJ1-1

CDR3 protein: CASSVTSGSSYEQYF
CDR3 DNA: TGTGCCAGCAGTGTAACTAGCGGTAGCTCCTACGAGCAGTACTTC
clone size: -
V gene: TRBV6-6
D gene: TRBD2
J gene: TRBJ2-7

CDR3 protein: CSAADRLPLYGYTF
CDR3 DNA: TGCAGCGCTGCGGACAGGTTACCCCTTTATGGCTACACCTTC
clone size: -
V gene: TRBV29-1
D gene: TRBD1
J gene: TRBJ1-2